These T cell receptor beta chains were read from a single sample in a study of T cells in Graves' hyperthyroidism and ophthalmopathy. TCRdb re-analysed the multiplex PCR reads in MiXCR, keeping a single row per CDR3 protein. The table includes over 45,000 distinct CDR3 sequences, approximately 48% detected once. Sequencing used blood. These receptors all stem from a woman aged 50 to 65 with Graves' ophthalmopathy. The CDR3 runs from the conserved cysteine through the conserved F or W. A D gene is named only where the DNA matches it firmly. Size is omitted from some rows. Given values are once, few, many or a class for expanded clones.

v_gene	j_gene	abundance	d_gene	CDR3aa	CDR3nt
TRBV19	TRBJ2-6	-	-	CATSEGAGANVLTF	TGTGCCACCTCCGAGGGGGCTGGGGCCAACGTCCTGACTTTC
TRBV6-1	TRBJ2-3	many	TRBD2	CASSVRGLAENTDTQYF	TGTGCCAGCAGTGTTCGGGGACTAGCGGAGAACACAGATACGCAGTATTTT
TRBV9	TRBJ2-7	-	TRBD1	CASSVDPDRGSYEQYF	TGTGCCAGCAGCGTAGATCCGGACAGGGGCTCCTACGAGCAGTACTTC
TRBV2	TRBJ2-1	-	TRBD2	CASSPGLAGGSEQFF	TGTGCCAGCAGCCCGGGACTAGCGGGAGGATCTGAGCAGTTCTTC
TRBV10-1	TRBJ2-7	-	-	CALRGDTYEQYF	TGCGCTCTTAGGGGGGATACCTACGAGCAGTACTTC
TRBV2	TRBJ2-7	many	TRBD1	CASRGTGTYEQYF	TGTGCCAGCAGGGGGACAGGCACCTACGAGCAGTACTTC
TRBV19	TRBJ2-7	-	TRBD1	CASRPGTDTGELYF	TGTGCCAGCAGACCTGGGACAGACACCGGGGAGCTGTACTTC
TRBV12-3/TRBV12-4	TRBJ2-2	-	TRBD2	CASGRAGGTAGELFF	TGTGCCAGCGGGCGAGCGGGGGGCACAGCCGGGGAGCTGTTTTTT
TRBV11-1	TRBJ2-3	many	-	CASSPTGYTQYF	TGTGCCAGCAGCCCTACGGGGTATACGCAGTATTTT
TRBV6-5	TRBJ2-3	-	TRBD2	CASSPKTSGAQSLRNTQYF	TGTGCCAGCAGCCCGAAGACTAGCGGGGCCCAAAGTCTCCGAAATACGCAGTATTTT
TRBV9	TRBJ1-2	many	-	CASSVDMGLGYTF	TGTGCCAGCAGCGTAGATATGGGGCTCGGCTACACCTTC
TRBV12-3/TRBV12-4	TRBJ2-2	many	TRBD1	CASSRQGSTGELFF	TGTGCCAGCAGCCGACAGGGATCGACCGGGGAGCTGTTTTTT
TRBV24-1	TRBJ2-5	many	TRBD2	CATSDPAGGEETQYF	TGTGCCACCAGTGACCCAGCGGGAGGGGAAGAGACCCAGTACTTC
TRBV7-7	TRBJ2-5	medium-sized	-	CASSPTGTQQETQYF	TGTGCCAGCAGCCCCACCGGGACCCAACAAGAGACCCAGTACTTC
TRBV2	TRBJ2-7	medium-sized	-	CANSRLAHYEQYF	TGTGCCAACAGCCGCCTAGCACACTACGAGCAGTACTTC
TRBV7-3	TRBJ1-5	once	-	CASSLLLAQHF	TGTGCCAGCAGCCTTTTGTTGGCCCAGCATTTT
TRBV4-1	TRBJ2-1	-	-	CASSQAKGDEQFF	TGCGCCAGCAGCCAAGCGAAAGGGGACGAGCAGTTCTTC